This T cell receptor (beta chain) stems from a study of cytomegalovirus exposure and HLA in healthy donors. Study-level background: It was reported in a later analysis that the roughly 120 validation repertoires used the same platform as the roughly 670 first-cohort repertoires. Findings and limits, study-wide: According to a later analysis, TCR clusters from the first cohort tended to co-occur in the 90 to 150 validation repertoires. For most TCR sequences rarity was the rule, although some public TCRs occurred in many donors. Listed as cytomegalovirus-associated were 164 TCR beta chains.

Assay: immunoSEQ multiplex PCR; the TCRdb copy retains only in-frame clones and omits some. Of about 400,000 clones in the sample, roughly 90% were seen once. With respect to this clone: Antigen unknown.

Germline V lookup: CDR1 SNHLY, CDR2 FYNNEI. Trimming cost V 5 bases and J 8 bases, with 13 bases left between them. This CDR3 spans 13 amino acids. The sample taken for sequencing was PBMCs. The TCR sequence derives from a woman aged 18-35 years in good health and CMV-seronegative. The rearrangement uses TRBV2 and TRBJ2-1, with D possibly TRBD1 on 6 matching bases. The CDR3 loop is CASSLRGVDEQFF. In DNA, the CDR3 is TGTGCCAGCAGTCTCAGGGGAGTTGATGAGCAGTTCTTC.